The 18 T cell receptor beta chains below were found in one sample sequenced in a study of CXCR3-negative and CXCR3-positive naive CD8 T cells (dated by TCRdb to about 2019). Points the paper makes about the study in general: TRB CDR3s from CXCR3-positive naive cells showed higher hydrophobicity (lower Kidera factor 4), lower energy, and higher strength and volume indices than CXCR3-negative naive cells.

The antigens these receptors bind are not known. These reads were obtained on a NextSeq 550. The Human TCR Profiling Kit (MiLaboratory) was used to make UMI-labeled 5' RACE TRB cDNA libraries. Reprocessed by TCRdb, the reads give a single entry per CDR3 protein sequence, without DNA. The table kept for this sample lists more than 5,000 distinct CDR3 sequences. Approximately 1.5% of the sample is held by the ten biggest clonotypes. Sequencing input: naive CXCR3+ CD8+ T cells from blood. The cell subset or site label, as the study defines it: CD45RO-CCR7+CD27+CD95- naive CD8+ T cells expressing CXCR3 (TNR3+). These receptor sequences come from a human donor in good health. Some clones in this sample may be carry-over from other donors' samples.

The V and J genes are TRBV29-1 and TRBJ2-5. Germline V gene sequence: CDR1 SQVTM, CDR2 ANQGSEA. This CDR3 has 14 residues. Here the CDR3 reads CSAWNRLFQETQYF.

Measured by frequency, this clonotype is medium-sized. The chain joins TRBV9 to TRBJ2-1; the TRBD1 assignment by TCRdb is unverifiable without DNA. Germline V gene sequence: CDR1 SGDLS, CDR2 YYNGEE. This CDR3 region has 14 residues. CDR3 sequence: CASSDGDSYNEQFF.

By frequency, this clonotype is medium-sized. The V gene is TRBV27, the J gene TRBJ1-5. CDR3 length: 12 amino acids. Germline CDR1 is MNHEY and CDR2 is SMNVEV (reference sequence). CDR3 sequence: CASSFFGQPQHF.

This chain joins TRBV10-3 and TRBJ1-6. Per the germline V gene, CDR1 is ENHRY and CDR2 is SYGVKD. The CDR3 length is 14 residues. The CDR3 protein is CAINWGGGNSPLHF.

V usage is TRBV21-1 and J usage is TRBJ2-1; without DNA, the TCRdb call of TRBD1 cannot be checked. TRBV21-1 is recorded as a pseudogene. CDR3 size: 18 residues. CDR3 amino acids: CASSTSPLQGPIYNEQFF.

The chain combines TRBV19 with TRBJ1-1. This CDR3 has 13 amino acids. Looked up from germline, CDR1 is LNHDA and CDR2 is SQIVND (reference sequence). Here the CDR3 reads CASSISGNTEAFF.

Considering frequency, this clonotype is medium-sized (0.01 to 0.1%). The chain couples TRBV7-3 to TRBJ2-1; the D call of TRBD2 rests on TCRdb alone, since no DNA is present to check it. The CDR3 consists of 19 residues. From germline, CDR1 is SGHTA and CDR2 FQGTGA. CDR3 in amino acids: CASSPTTSGEKISYNEQFF.

The genes are TRBV6-5 and TRBJ1-4. The CDR3 sequence is 12 residues long. The germline V gene encodes CDR1 MNHEY and CDR2 SVGAGI. The CDR3 loop reads CASSGGSEKLFF.

The rearrangement links TRBV5-6 to TRBJ1-1; checking the TCRdb D call of TRBD1 is not possible without DNA. The germline V gene encodes CDR1 SGHDT and CDR2 YYEEEE. CDR3 length: 13 amino acids. The CDR3 protein is CASTQVGGTEAFF.

This chain links TRBV13 with TRBJ1-1; TCRdb names TRBD1, which stays unverified in the absence of DNA. Germline CDR1 PRHDT, CDR2 FYEKMQ (reference sequence). This CDR3 region has 17 residues. The CDR3 protein is CASSFINRGPADTEAFF. Full variable domain (remainder filled in from reference TRBV13 and TRBJ1-1): AAGVIQSPRHLIKEKRETATLKCYPIPRHDTVYWYQQGPGQDPQFLISFYEKMQSDKGSIPDRFSAQQFSDYHSELNMSSLELGDSALYFCASSFINRGPADTEAFFGQGTRLTVV.

V and J are TRBV7-3 and TRBJ2-1; TCRdb's D call, TRBD1, is unchecked because there is no DNA. The CDR3 loop spans 14 amino acids. Looked up from germline, CDR1 is SGHTA and CDR2 is FQGTGA. The CDR3 sequence is CASSTGQGFNEQFF.

This sequence joins TRBV10-3 and TRBJ1-3; without DNA, the TCRdb call of TRBD1 cannot be checked. The CDR3 has 18 amino acids. CDR1 and CDR2 (germline): ENHRY, SYGVKD. The CDR3 region is CAISVVWEQGASGNTIYF.

According to its frequency, this clonotype is medium-sized. The rearrangement joins TRBV29-1 to TRBJ1-5. From germline, CDR1 is SQVTM and CDR2 ANQGSEA. The CDR3 is made up of 14 amino acids. This CDR3 is CSVGRAGRNQPQHF.

This clonotype is classed as medium-sized (0.01 to 0.1%) by frequency. The chain combines TRBV29-1 with TRBJ2-1; the TCRdb call, TRBD1, lacks DNA for checking. The CDR3 covers 12 residues. Germline values: CDR1 SQVTM, CDR2 ANQGSEA. CDR3 sequence: CSVLLQGNEQFF.

According to its frequency, this clonotype is medium-sized. The CDR3 is CSARDNMNTEAFF. This sequence joins TRBV20-1 and TRBJ1-1. This CDR3 is built from 13 residues. The germline V gene encodes CDR1 DFQATT and CDR2 SNEGSKA (reference sequence).

The chain carries TRBV18 and TRBJ1-1; TCRdb returns TRBD1, unconfirmable since there is no DNA. The CDR3 consists of 15 residues. Germline CDR1 KGHSH, CDR2 LQKENI. CDR3 protein: CASSPVRGMNTEAFF.

This clonotype is classed as medium-sized (0.01 to 0.1%) by frequency. The chain employs TRBV5-4 and TRBJ2-7; TCRdb designates TRBD1, a call that cannot be tested without DNA. Germline lookup yields CDR1 SGHNT and CDR2 YYREEE (reference sequence). The CDR3 covers 16 residues. The CDR3 here is CASSSGTVGEPYEQYF.

The chain joins TRBV7-6 to TRBJ1-4. This CDR3 is 14 amino acids long. Per germline, CDR1 SGHVS and CDR2 FNYEAQ. The CDR3 reads CASSVEASGEKLFF. The variable domain in full, with the rest retrieved from reference TRBV7-6 and TRBJ1-4, is GAGVSQSPRYKVTKRGQDVALRCDPISGHVSLYWYRQALGQGPEFLTYFNYEAQQDKSGLPNDRFSAERPEGSISTLTIQRTEQRDSAMYRCASSVEASGEKLFFGSGTQLSVL.